This is a list of T cell receptor beta chains from one sample in a study of blood T cell repertoires in COVID-19. Measured with immunoSEQ multiplex PCR; TCRdb has only the in-frame clones, and not every one. The sample lists approximately 400,000 clones; about nine tenths were seen once. The sample consisted of PBMCs or T cells enriched from blood (not recorded which). These receptors were collected from a woman aged 40 to 50 who had been exposed to COVID-19. Both conserved end residues are part of each CDR3. Fields, in order: CDR3 protein, J gene, V gene.

CASQGQVAYGYTF | TRBJ1-2 | TRBV7-9
CASSLTLTGELFF | TRBJ2-2 | TRBV5-5
CASSLIRTSNYGYTF | TRBJ1-2 | TRBV7-3
CASSLSPRQGNYGYTF | TRBJ1-2 | TRBV27
CASSTRRRLMGYTF | TRBJ1-2 | TRBV6-5
CSGSTGEYGYTF | TRBJ1-2 | TRBV29-1
CASSVPGTGVVGYTF | TRBJ1-2 | TRBV7-9
CASSPLSRETQYF | TRBJ2-5 | TRBV3-1/TRBV3-2
CASSRVAGLSSYEQYF | TRBJ2-7 | TRBV27
CASSTQGRETQYF | TRBJ2-5 | TRBV5-1
CASSYSAGPGNTIYF | TRBJ1-3 | TRBV6-2/TRBV6-3
CASSQVTGGTGELFF | TRBJ2-2 | TRBV4-3
CATSRAGTGYWGEGYTF | TRBJ1-2 | TRBV15
CASSRRGNHNEQFF | TRBJ2-1 | TRBV19
CASSESTGSIQYF | TRBJ2-4 | TRBV10-1